Shown below are 5 T cell receptor beta chains from a single sample sequenced in a study of blood T cell repertoires in COVID-19. Sequencing used immunoSEQ multiplex PCR; TCRdb keeps in-frame clones, though not all of them. This sample has approximately 66,000 clones; about 86% occur once, and the top ten carry approximately 6.6%. The sample consisted of peripheral blood. These receptors all stem from a man aged 45-65 years with active COVID-19.

The V and J genes are TRBV7-2 and TRBJ2-1; 7 bases agree with TRBD2. The CDR3 totals 16 residues. Germline V gene sequence: CDR1 SGHTA, CDR2 FQGNSA. V shed 4 bases, J shed 1 base, and the junction held 7 bases outside the gene matches. CDR3 bases: TGTGCCAGCAGCTCCCAGGGAGCGGGATCCTACAATGAGCAGTTCTTC. Protein product: CASSSQGAGSYNEQFF.

This clone is a singleton in its sample. The chain has TRBV5-1 and TRBJ1-5, with 7 bases that match TRBD1. Looked up from germline, CDR1 is SGHRS and CDR2 is YFSETQ. J lost 8 bases, V lost 3 bases, and 8 bases had no gene match. The CDR3 covers 14 residues. DNA of the CDR3: TGCGCCAGCAGCTACGGGACAGCAAGAGAGCCCCAGCATTTT. Its protein is CASSYGTAREPQHF.

The gene calls are TRBV18 and TRBJ2-1; TRBD2 is a possible D gene (6 bases). The CDR3 extends over 13 amino acids. V lost 3 bases and J 10 bases, leaving 13 bases between the germline ends. Germline V gene sequence: CDR1 KGHSH, CDR2 LQKENI. CDR3 sequence: CASSPGLSEEQFF. DNA of the CDR3: TGTGCCAGCTCACCGGGACTTTCTGAAGAGCAGTTCTTC. Looking up the rest from reference TRBV18 and TRBJ2-1 gives the full variable domain: NAGVMQNPRHLVRRRGQEARLRCSPMKGHSHVYWYRQLPEEGLKFMVYLQKENIIDESGMPKERFSAEFPKEGPSILRIQQVVRGDSAAYFCASSPGLSEEQFFGPGTRLTVL.

This clone was observed a few times. The CDR3 loop is CASSTGRDRQNTGELFF. CDR3 in DNA: TGTGCCAGTAGTACCGGCCGGGACAGGCAGAACACCGGGGAGCTGTTTTTT. V gene TRBV19 combines with J gene TRBJ2-2; 8 bases map to TRBD1. Germline V gene lookup returns CDR1 LNHDA and CDR2 SQIVND (reference sequence). J gave up 1 base and V 4 bases, and 8 bases lay outside the gene matches. The CDR3 runs 17 residues.

The chain has TRBV7-2 and TRBJ1-6, with D maybe TRBD1 (5 bases). CDR1 SGHTA and CDR2 FQGNSA come from the germline V gene. V lost 0 bases to trimming and J lost 7 bases, with 10 bases between them. The CDR3 totals 15 residues. CDR3 coding DNA: TGTGCCAGCAGCTTAGCGGACACTGGCAATTCACCCCTCCACTTT. Protein: CASSLADTGNSPLHF. Full variable domain (missing parts from reference TRBV7-2 and TRBJ1-6): GAGVSQSPSNKVTEKGKDVELRCDPISGHTALYWYRQSLGQGLEFLIYFQGNSAPDKSGLPSDRFSAERTGGSVSTLTIQRTQQEDSAVYLCASSLADTGNSPLHFGNGTRLTVT.